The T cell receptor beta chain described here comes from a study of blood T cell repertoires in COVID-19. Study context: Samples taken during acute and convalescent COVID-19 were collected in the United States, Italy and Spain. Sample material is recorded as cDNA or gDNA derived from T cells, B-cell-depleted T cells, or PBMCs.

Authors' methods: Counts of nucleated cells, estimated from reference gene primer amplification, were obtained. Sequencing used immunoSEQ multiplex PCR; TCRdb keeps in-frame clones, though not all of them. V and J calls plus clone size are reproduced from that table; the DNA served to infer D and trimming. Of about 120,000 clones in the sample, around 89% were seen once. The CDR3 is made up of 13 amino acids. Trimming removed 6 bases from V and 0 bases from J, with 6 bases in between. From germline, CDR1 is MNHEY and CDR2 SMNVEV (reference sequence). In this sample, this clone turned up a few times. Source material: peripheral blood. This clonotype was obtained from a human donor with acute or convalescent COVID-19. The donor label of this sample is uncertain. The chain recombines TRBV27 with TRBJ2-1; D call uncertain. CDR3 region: CASRSSSYNEQFF. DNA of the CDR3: TGTGCCAGCAGATCGAGCTCCTACAATGAGCAGTTCTTC.